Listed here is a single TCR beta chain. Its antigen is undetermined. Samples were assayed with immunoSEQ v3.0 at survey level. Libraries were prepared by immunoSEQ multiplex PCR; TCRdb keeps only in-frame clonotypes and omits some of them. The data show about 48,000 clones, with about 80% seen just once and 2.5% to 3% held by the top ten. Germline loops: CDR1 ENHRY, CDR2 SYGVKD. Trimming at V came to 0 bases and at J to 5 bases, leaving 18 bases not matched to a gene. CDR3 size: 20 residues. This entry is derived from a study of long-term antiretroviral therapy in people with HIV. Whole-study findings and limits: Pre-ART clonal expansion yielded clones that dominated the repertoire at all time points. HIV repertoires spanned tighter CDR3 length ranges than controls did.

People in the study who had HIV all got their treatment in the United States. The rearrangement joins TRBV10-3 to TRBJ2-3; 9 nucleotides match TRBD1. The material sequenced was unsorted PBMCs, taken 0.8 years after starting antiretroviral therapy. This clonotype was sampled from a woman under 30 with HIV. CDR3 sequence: CAISESRGTGSPRSGDTQYF. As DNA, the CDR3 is TGTGCCATCAGTGAGTCGCGCGGGACAGGGAGCCCAAGGTCCGGAGATACGCAGTATTTT.